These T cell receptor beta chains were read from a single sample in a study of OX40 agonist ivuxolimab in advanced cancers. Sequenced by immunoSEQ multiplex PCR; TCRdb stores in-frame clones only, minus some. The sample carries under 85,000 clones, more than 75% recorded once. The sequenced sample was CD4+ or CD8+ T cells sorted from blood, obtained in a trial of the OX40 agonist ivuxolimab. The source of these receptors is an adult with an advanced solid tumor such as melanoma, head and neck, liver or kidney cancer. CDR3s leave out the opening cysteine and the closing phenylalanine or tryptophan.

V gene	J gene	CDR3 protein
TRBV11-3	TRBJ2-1	ASSIGQGVYNEQF
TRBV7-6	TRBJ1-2	ASSFRRGGVNYGYT
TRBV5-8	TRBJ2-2	ASSLALTRVGLTGELF
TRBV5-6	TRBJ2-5	ASSWGQGAGETQY
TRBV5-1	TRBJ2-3	ASSLSGSSTDTQY
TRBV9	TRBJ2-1	ASSLAENNEQF
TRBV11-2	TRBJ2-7	ASSPGMVAGPYEQY
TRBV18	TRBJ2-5	ASSQLRTAAQETQY
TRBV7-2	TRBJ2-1	ATFQASGRFNEQF
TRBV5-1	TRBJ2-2	ASSLGGYNTGELF
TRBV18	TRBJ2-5	ASSPQETQY
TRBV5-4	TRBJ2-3	ASSYASVTDTQY
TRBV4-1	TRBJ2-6	ASSPRVSGANVLT
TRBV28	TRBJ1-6	ASSLWNSRESPLH
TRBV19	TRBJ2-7	ASRRAGGPSEQY
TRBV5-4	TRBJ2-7	ASSPAGRPGEQY
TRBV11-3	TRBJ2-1	ASSLALSEQF
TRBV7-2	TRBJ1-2	ASSPRPLGQGYGYT
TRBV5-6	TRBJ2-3	ASSFSTTDTQY
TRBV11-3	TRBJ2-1	ASSLSAGNEQF
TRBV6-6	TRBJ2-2	ASSYIPGELF
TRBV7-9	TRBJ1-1	ASSLIPRTGSGTEAF
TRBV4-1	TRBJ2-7	ASSPTGVGSYEQY
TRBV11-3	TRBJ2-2	ASSLDRAVNTGELF
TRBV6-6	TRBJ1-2	ASTGPQANYGYT
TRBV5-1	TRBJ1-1	ASSLGPQPTGVMNTEAF
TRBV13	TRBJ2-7	ASSSNRGRSYEQY
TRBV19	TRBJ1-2	ASRSGQGDGYT
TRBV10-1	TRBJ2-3	ASSDFQSGTDTQY
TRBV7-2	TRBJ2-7	ASSLDDRGRNEQY
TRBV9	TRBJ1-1	ASSVSGQNTEAF
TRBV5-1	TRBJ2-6	ASSLTGVKYSGANVLT
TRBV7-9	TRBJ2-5	ASSLGQRGEGETQY
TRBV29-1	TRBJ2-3	SVNRQGGVTQY
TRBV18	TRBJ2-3	ASSPGLAGATDTQY
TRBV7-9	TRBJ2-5	ASSPGLAGLLQETQY
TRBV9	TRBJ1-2	ASSAETGGPHR
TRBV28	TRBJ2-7	ASSTPGTGPYEQY
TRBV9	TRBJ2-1	ASTRGGSSYNEQF
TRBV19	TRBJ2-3	ASTLGASVDTQY
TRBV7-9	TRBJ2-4	ASSLGESSIQY
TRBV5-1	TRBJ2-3	ASRLELAGSTDTQY
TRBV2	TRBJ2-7	ASSGSVFYYEQY
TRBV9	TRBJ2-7	ASSAQAGTSNYEQY
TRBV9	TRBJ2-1	ASSRLSSGSLNEQF
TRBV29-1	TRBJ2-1	SVREALVGNEQF